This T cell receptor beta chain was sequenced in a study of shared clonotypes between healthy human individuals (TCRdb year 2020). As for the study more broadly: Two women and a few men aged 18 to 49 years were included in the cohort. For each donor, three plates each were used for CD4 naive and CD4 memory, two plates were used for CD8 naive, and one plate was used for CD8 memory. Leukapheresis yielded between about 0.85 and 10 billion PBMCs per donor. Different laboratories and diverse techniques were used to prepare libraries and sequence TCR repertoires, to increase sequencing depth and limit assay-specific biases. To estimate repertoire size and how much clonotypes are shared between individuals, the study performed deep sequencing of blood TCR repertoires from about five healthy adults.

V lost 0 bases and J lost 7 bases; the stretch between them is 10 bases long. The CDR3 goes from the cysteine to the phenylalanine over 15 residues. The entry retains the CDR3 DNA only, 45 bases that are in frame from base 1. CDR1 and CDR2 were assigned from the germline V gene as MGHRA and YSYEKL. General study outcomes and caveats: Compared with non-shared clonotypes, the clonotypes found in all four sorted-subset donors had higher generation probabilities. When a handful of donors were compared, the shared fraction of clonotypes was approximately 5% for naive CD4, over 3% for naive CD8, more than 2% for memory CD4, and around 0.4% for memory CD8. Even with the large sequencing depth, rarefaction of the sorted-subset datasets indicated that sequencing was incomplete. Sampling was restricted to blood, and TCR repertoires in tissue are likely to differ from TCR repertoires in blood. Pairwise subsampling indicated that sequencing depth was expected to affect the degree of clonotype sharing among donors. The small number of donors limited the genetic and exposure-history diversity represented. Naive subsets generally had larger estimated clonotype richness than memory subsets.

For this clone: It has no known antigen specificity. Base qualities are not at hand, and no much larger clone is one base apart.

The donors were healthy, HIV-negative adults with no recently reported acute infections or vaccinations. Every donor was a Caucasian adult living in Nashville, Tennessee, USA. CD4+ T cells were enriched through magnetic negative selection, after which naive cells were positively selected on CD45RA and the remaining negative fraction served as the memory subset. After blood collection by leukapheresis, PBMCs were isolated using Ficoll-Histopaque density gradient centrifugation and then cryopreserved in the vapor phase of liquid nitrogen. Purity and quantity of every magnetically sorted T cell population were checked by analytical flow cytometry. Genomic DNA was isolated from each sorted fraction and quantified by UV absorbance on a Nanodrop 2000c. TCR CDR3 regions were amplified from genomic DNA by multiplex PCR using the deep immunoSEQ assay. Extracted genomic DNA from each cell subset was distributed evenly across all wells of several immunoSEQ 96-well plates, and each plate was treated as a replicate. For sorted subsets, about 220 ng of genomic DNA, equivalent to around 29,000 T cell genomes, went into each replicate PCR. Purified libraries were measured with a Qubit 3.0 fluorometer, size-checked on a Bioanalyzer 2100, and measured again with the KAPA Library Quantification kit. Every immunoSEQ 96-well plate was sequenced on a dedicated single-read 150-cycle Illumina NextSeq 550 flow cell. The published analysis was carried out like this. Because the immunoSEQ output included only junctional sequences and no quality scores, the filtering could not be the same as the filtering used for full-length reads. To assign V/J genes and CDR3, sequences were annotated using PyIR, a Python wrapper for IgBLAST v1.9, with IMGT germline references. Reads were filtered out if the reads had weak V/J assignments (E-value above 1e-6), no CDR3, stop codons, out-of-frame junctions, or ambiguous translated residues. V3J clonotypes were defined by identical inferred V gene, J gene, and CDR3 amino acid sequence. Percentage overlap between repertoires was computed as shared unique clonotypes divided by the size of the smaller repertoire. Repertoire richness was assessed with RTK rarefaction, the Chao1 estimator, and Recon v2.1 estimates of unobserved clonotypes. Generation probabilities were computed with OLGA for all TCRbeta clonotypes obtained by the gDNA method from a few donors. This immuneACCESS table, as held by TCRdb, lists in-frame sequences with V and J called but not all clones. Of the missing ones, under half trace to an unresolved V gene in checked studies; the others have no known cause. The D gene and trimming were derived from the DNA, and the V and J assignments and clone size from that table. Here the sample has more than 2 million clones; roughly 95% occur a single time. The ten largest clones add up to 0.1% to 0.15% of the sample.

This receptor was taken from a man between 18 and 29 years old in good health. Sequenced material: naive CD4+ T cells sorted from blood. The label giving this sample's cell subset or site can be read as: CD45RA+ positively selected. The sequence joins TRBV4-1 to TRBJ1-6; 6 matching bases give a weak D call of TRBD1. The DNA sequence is TGCGCCAGCAGCCAAGAGAGGACAGTGAATTCACCCCTCCACTTT. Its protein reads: CASSQERTVNSPLHF.